Below, 18 T cell receptor beta chains from the same sample are listed, as sequenced in a study of response to subunit inactivated influenza vaccine. TCRdb used MiXCR to reprocess the RT-PCR reads, holding one entry per CDR3 protein. This sample has 500,000 to 600,000 distinct CDR3 sequences, with 11% found just once. These data also featured in a second study, about T cells expressing NK-cell markers. That work adds: A 5'RACE template switching approach incorporating UMIs was used to make TCR beta cDNA.

Sequences were derived from PBMCs from blood, sampled on the day of vaccination. These receptors were obtained from a man aged 45-65 years who received an inactivated influenza vaccine.

This sequence joins TRBV28 and TRBJ2-2, with 8 bases matching TRBD2. The CDR3 runs to 15 residues. In germline, CDR1 is MDHEN, CDR2 SYDVKM. V lost 6 bases, J lost 3 bases, and 6 bases stayed unmatched. The CDR3 nucleotides are TGTGCCAGCAGAGTAGCGGGATTGTACACCGGGGAGCTGTTTTTT. It encodes CASRVAGLYTGELFF.

The rearrangement links TRBV29-1 to TRBJ2-1, with a weak D call TRBD2 (6 bases). The CDR3 is 12 amino acids. Trimming pared 5 bases from V and 10 bases from J, leaving 15 bases between. Germline CDR1 is SQVTM and CDR2 is ANQGSEA. The CDR3 loop is CSVIRGGGEQFF. The CDR3 bases are TGCAGCGTTATCCGGGGTGGGGGGGAGCAGTTCTTC.

This clonotype was detected a few times. The chain carries TRBV4-3 and TRBJ2-7; possible D gene TRBD1, 6 bases. CDR3 length equals 17 residues. V was shortened by 3 bases and J by 9 bases, with 27 bases between the two germline ends. CDR1 and CDR2 (germline): LGHNA, YSLEER. CDR3 in amino acids: CASSHKTREQGSTWQYF. DNA of the CDR3: TGCGCCAGCAGCCACAAGACCCGGGAACAGGGATCCACTTGGCAGTACTTC.

This clonotype was detected a few times. The CDR3 spells CASSFSGAGMPYEQYF. In DNA, the CDR3 is TGTGCCAGCAGTTTTAGCGGGGCGGGGATGCCCTACGAGCAGTACTTC. The rearrangement joins TRBV12-3 or TRBV12-4 to TRBJ2-7, with 8 bases fitting TRBD2. J gave up 2 bases and V 3 bases, and 9 bases lay outside the gene matches. This CDR3 has 16 residues.

The chain recombines TRBV19 with TRBJ1-2, with 7 bases lining up with TRBD1. J was trimmed by 3 bases and V by 5 bases; bases with no gene match: 3. The CDR3 loop spans 13 amino acids. From germline, CDR1 is LNHDA and CDR2 SQIVND (reference sequence). The CDR3 region has the DNA TGTGCCAGTAGTTCGGACAGGTACTATGGCTACACCTTC. Protein sequence: CASSSDRYYGYTF.

This clonotype was observed at least ten times. The chain combines TRBV12-3 or TRBV12-4 with TRBJ2-7; weak D call: TRBD2 (6 bases). V lost 3 bases and J 0 bases, leaving 12 bases between the germline ends. The CDR3 extends over 15 amino acids. CDR3 nucleotide sequence: TGTGCCAGCAGTTTTGGTCGGGGGTCCTCCTACGAGCAGTACTTC. The encoded protein is CASSFGRGSSYEQYF.

The rearrangement joins TRBV12-3 or TRBV12-4 to TRBJ2-7; 12 nucleotides align to TRBD2. V lost 6 bases, J lost 7 bases, and 7 bases stayed unmatched. The CDR3 extends over 14 amino acids. This CDR3 reads CASSRTSGEGEQYF. CDR3 nucleotides: TGTGCCAGCAGCCGGACTAGCGGGGAGGGGGAGCAGTACTTC.

This clonotype came up a few times. The J gene is TRBJ2-1, the V gene TRBV4-3; D may correspond to TRBD1 or TRBD2 (6 bases each). The V end lost 3 bases, the J end lost 6 bases, and 15 bases lay between the germline ends. CDR1 and CDR2 (germline): LGHNA, YSLEER. The CDR3 sequence is 15 residues long. The CDR3 loop is CASSQWGASFNEQFF. The CDR3 DNA reads as TGCGCCAGCAGCCAGTGGGGGGCTAGTTTCAATGAGCAGTTCTTC.

J is TRBJ1-4 and V is TRBV4-1; D uncertain. There are 13 residues in the CDR3. Germline V gene sequence: CDR1 MGHRA, CDR2 YSYEKL. Trimming shortened V by 0 bases and J by 8 bases, and 7 bases separated the two germline ends. The CDR3 sequence: CASSQEVLEKLFF. The CDR3 bases are TGCGCCAGCAGCCAAGAGGTTCTGGAAAAACTGTTTTTT.

In the case of this clonotype: This may arise from a read error, as a much more abundant clone is one base away. The chain combines TRBV6-1 with TRBJ1-4, with D tentatively TRBD1 (5 bases). CDR3 length equals 15 residues. From germline, CDR1 is MNHNS and CDR2 SASEGT. CDR3 sequence (DNA): TGTGCCAGCAGTGAAGCCTCGGGACCGGTAGGAAAACTGTCTTTT. It is translated as CASSEASGPVGKLSF.

This clonotype was counted many times. The chain combines TRBV29-1 with TRBJ2-7; D not resolved. The CDR3 runs to 11 residues. Trimming took 4 bases from V and 1 from J, leaving 5 bases between them. The germline V gene encodes CDR1 SQVTM and CDR2 ANQGSEA. In DNA form, the CDR3 reads TGCAGCGTTGCTGAGTCCTACGAGCAGTACTTC. It yields the protein CSVAESYEQYF.

The chain joins TRBV12-3 or TRBV12-4 to TRBJ2-7; no definite D call. The CDR3 length is 13 residues. The V gene lost 2 bases and the J gene lost 0 bases, with 5 bases spanning the gap. The CDR3 sequence is CASSLSHSYEQYF. In nucleotides, the CDR3 is TGTGCCAGCAGTTTAAGCCACTCCTACGAGCAGTACTTC.

The genes are TRBV11-2 and TRBJ1-3; D is perhaps TRBD1 (5 bases). This CDR3 spans 14 amino acids. Germline loops: CDR1 SGHAT, CDR2 FQNNGV. V was trimmed by 1 base and J by 2 bases, leaving 6 bases between them. DNA for the CDR3: TGTGCCAGCAGCTTAGGGACAACTGGAAACACCATATATTTT. Residues: CASSLGTTGNTIYF.

This clonotype was detected only a few times. The chain links TRBV7-8 to TRBJ2-7; unclear D gene. Trimming pared 5 bases from V and 2 bases from J, leaving 7 bases between. The germline V gene encodes CDR1 SGHVS and CDR2 FQNEAQ. This CDR3 has 12 residues. The CDR3 is CASSVPPYEQYF. The CDR3 bases are TGTGCCAGCAGCGTACCACCCTACGAGCAGTACTTC.

The table lists this clonotype with a few counts. The rearrangement uses TRBV15 and TRBJ2-5, with D possibly being TRBD2 (5 bases). The CDR3 extends over 14 amino acids. The V gene lost 6 bases and the J gene lost 0 bases, with 11 bases spanning the gap. Germline CDR1 reads LNHNV; CDR2 reads YYDKDF (reference sequence). The CDR3 sequence: CATRGTGNQETQYF. The CDR3 DNA sequence: TGTGCCACCAGAGGTACGGGAAACCAAGAGACCCAGTACTTC.

This clonotype was seen a handful of times. The DNA is omitted, as the CDR3 cannot be located on it reliably, and the CDR3 follows TCRdb's listing. The J gene is TRBJ2-7, the V gene TRBV12-3 or TRBV12-4; TRBD2 is the table's D call and was not checked against the DNA. The CDR3 length equals 15 residues, ends included. Here the CDR3 reads CASSSSASGTYEQYF.

The chain recombines TRBV5-1 with TRBJ1-6, with no clear D. The germline gives CDR1 SGHRS, CDR2 YFSETQ. The CDR3 extends over 15 amino acids. The V end lost 4 bases, the J end lost 8 bases, and 16 bases lay between the germline ends. CDR3 loop: CASSPGGSLDSPLHF. In nucleotides, the CDR3 is TGCGCCAGCAGCCCTGGAGGCAGTTTGGATTCACCCCTCCACTTT.

This clonotype was detected only a few times. The V and J genes are TRBV3-1 and TRBJ2-4, with a possible D match to TRBD2 (5 bases). V lost 1 base and J lost 6, with 10 bases in between. This CDR3 comprises 14 residues. CDR1 and CDR2 from the germline V gene are LGHDT and YNNKEL (reference sequence). CDR3 in amino acids: CASSQGGMVNIQYF. CDR3 coding DNA: TGTGCCAGCAGCCAAGGAGGGATGGTAAACATTCAGTACTTC.